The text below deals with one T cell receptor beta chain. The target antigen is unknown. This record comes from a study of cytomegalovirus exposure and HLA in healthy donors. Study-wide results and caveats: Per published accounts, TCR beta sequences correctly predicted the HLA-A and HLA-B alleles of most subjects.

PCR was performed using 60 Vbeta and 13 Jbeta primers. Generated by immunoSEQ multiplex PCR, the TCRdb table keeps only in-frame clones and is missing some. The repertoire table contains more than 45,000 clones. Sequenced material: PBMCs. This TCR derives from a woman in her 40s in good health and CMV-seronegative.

CDR3 nucleotides: TGTGCCAGCAGCCAAGGTTGGGGCGGGAGCTCCTACAATGAGCAGTTCTTC. Translation: CASSQGWGGSSYNEQFF. The rearrangement joins TRBV14 to TRBJ2-1; 7 positions match TRBD2. This CDR3 is built from 17 residues. Trimming removed 1 base from V and 0 bases from J; junction bases left unmatched: 6. Germline V gene lookup returns CDR1 SGHDN and CDR2 FVKESK.